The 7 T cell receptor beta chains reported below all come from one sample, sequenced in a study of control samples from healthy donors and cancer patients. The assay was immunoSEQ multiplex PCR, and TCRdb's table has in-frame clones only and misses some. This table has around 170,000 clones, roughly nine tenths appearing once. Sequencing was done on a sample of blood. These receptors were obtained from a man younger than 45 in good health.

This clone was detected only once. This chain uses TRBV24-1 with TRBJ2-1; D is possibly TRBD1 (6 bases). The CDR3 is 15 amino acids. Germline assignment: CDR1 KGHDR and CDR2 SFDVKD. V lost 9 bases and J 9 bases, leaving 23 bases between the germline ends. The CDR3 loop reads CATSKGDRGHGEQFF. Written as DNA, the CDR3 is TGTGCCACCTCTAAAGGTGACCGGGGACACGGTGAGCAGTTCTTC.

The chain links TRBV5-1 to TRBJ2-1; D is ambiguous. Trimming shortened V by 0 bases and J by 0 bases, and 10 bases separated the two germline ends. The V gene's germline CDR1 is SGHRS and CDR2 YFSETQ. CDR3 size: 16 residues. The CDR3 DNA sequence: TGCGCCAGCAGCTTGGGGGATAGCAACTCCTACAATGAGCAGTTCTTC. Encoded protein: CASSLGDSNSYNEQFF.

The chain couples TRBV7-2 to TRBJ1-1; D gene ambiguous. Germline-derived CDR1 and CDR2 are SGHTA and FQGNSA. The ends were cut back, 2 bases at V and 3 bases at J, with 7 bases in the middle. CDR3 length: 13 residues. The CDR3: CASSLTRYTEAFF. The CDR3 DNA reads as TGTGCCAGCAGCTTAACGAGGTACACTGAAGCTTTCTTT.

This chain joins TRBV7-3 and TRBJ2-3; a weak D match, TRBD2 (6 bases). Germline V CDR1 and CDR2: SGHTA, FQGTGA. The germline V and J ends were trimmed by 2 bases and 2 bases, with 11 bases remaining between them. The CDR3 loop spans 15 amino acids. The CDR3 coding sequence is TGTGCCAGCAGCTTACTGACGGGGGTCACAGATACGCAGTATTTT. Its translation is CASSLLTGVTDTQYF.

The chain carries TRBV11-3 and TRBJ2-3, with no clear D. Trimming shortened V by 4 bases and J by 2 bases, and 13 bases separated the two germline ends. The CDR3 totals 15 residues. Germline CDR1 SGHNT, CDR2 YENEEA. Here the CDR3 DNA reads TGTGCCAGCAGCTCGAGGACCCTGTACACAGATACGCAGTATTTT. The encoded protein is CASSSRTLYTDTQYF.

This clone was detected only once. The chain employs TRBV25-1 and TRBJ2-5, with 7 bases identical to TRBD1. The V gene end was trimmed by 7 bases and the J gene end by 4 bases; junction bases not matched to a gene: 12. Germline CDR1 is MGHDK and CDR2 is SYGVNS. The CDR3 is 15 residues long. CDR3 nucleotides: TGTGCCAGCACCGATCTCACAGGGGTAGGAGAGACCCAGTACTTC. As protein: CASTDLTGVGETQYF.

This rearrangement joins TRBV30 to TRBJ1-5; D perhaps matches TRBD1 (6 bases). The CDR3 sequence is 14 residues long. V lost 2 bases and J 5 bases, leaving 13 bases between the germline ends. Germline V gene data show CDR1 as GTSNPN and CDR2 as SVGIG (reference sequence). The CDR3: CAWSKDRVDQPQHF. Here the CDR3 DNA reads TGTGCCTGGAGTAAGGACAGAGTGGATCAGCCCCAGCATTTT.